This T cell receptor beta chain was sequenced in a study of blood T cells in healthy people across ages. Study-level points and caveats: PBMCs went unsorted, and a conclusive naive versus antigen-experienced comparison was therefore prevented. A roughly linear fall in TCR beta diversity per million T cells was seen with increasing age. TCR beta diversity correlated strongly with naive T cell percentage.

Whenever a sample was processed, at least 6 million PBMCs were isolated. The use of a sample-barcoded 5' primer and a J-beta primer mix characterized a second PCR of roughly 6 to 11 cycles. TCRdb itself ran the 5' RACE reads through MiXCR, one entry per CDR3 protein. The sample holds 450,000 to 700,000 distinct CDR3 sequences, 27% seen once. This CDR3 has 17 amino acids. V shed 7 bases and J shed 4 bases, with 22 bases lying between them. Germline CDR1 KGHDR, CDR2 SFDVKD. About this clonotype itself: Its antigen is as yet unknown.

This chain uses TRBV24-1 with TRBJ2-1; D possibly corresponds to TRBD1 (7 bases). Sample: blood. The TCR originated in a woman aged 70-85 years in good health. The chain's CDR3 is CATRHRLPGDRYNEQFF. The CDR3 DNA sequence: TGTGCCACCAGACATCGGTTGCCGGGGGACAGATACAATGAGCAGTTCTTC.